The 27 T cell receptor beta chains given below trace back to one sample, sequenced in a study of blood T cells in healthy people across ages. A J-beta primer mix and a sample-barcoded 5' primer were used in a second PCR of roughly 6 to 11 cycles. TCRdb re-called the 5' RACE reads with MiXCR, one entry per CDR3 protein. The sample has approximately 1,000,000 distinct CDR3 sequences; 35% to 40% are singletons. The sample comprised blood. The origin of the receptors is a man aged 18 to 35 in good health.

The chain couples TRBV20-1 to TRBJ1-2; perhaps TRBD1 as D (6 bases). This CDR3 has 15 amino acids. Trimming took 6 bases from V and 3 from J, leaving 20 bases between them. Germline V CDR1 and CDR2: DFQATT, SNEGSKA (reference sequence). DNA for the CDR3: TGCAGTGCCCCTCGTGAGGGAGCAGGGGACTATGGCTACACCTTC. This translates into CSAPREGAGDYGYTF.

This clonotype was counted between two and nine times. The gene calls are TRBV28 and TRBJ1-4; D ambiguous. V was pared by 8 bases and J by 2 bases, with 6 bases between. This CDR3 contains 12 residues. Germline CDR1 reads MDHEN; CDR2 reads SYDVKM. CDR3 loop: CASLRTNEKLFF. CDR3 nucleotide sequence: TGTGCCAGCCTTAGGACTAATGAAAAACTGTTTTTT.

The J gene is TRBJ2-1, the V gene TRBV20-1; D possibly matches TRBD1 or TRBD2 (6 bases each). Germline V gives CDR1 DFQATT, CDR2 SNEGSKA (reference sequence). The ends were cut back, 5 bases at V and 8 bases at J, with 19 bases in the middle. The CDR3 runs to 14 residues. The CDR3 sequence: CSAPPEGGLHEQFF. The CDR3 DNA follows: TGCAGTGCTCCCCCAGAGGGGGGCCTCCATGAGCAGTTCTTC.

This clonotype was detected only a few times. The rearrangement joins TRBV12-3 or TRBV12-4 to TRBJ2-1; no reliable D call. V lost 6 bases and J 0 bases, leaving 12 bases between the germline ends. This CDR3 contains 15 residues. CDR3 loop: CASSHWDFSYNEQFF. The CDR3 DNA follows: TGTGCCAGCAGCCATTGGGATTTCTCCTACAATGAGCAGTTCTTC.

CDR3 nucleotides: TGCGCCAGCAGATTAACAGGGGATGTAAGGGAGACCCAGTACTTC. Amino acids: CASRLTGDVRETQYF. The chain is built from TRBV4-3 and TRBJ2-7; 7 nucleotides match TRBD1. The tail of the sequence fits TRBJ2-5 better, so the J call may be wrong. The CDR3 is 15 amino acids. Germline V lookup: CDR1 LGHNA, CDR2 YSLEER.

Only a few counts were recorded for this clonotype. The chain carries TRBV7-2 and TRBJ2-1; 11 bases map to TRBD2. V dropped 1 base and J dropped 5; count of bases not matched to a gene: 13. The CDR3 length is 19 residues. From germline, CDR1 is SGHTA and CDR2 FQGNSA. CDR3 sequence: CASSLGSGLAAKANNEQFF. The CDR3 DNA is TGTGCCAGCAGCTTAGGATCGGGACTAGCGGCTAAAGCGAACAATGAGCAGTTCTTC.

In this sample, this clonotype turned up a few times. The chain combines TRBV6-2 or TRBV6-3 with TRBJ1-2, with TRBD1 as a possible D gene (6 bases). CDR3 size: 13 residues. CDR1 and CDR2 (germline): MNHEY, SVGEGT. Trimming took off 6 bases at V and 3 bases at J, with 11 bases between the two ends. CDR3 coding DNA: TGTGCCAGCAGCGGACAGAGGGACTATGGCTACACCTTC. Protein product: CASSGQRDYGYTF.

The gene calls are TRBV6-2 or TRBV6-3 and TRBJ1-6; D is unclear. This CDR3 has 14 amino acids. CDR1 and CDR2 from the germline V gene are MNHEY and SVGEGT. The V gene lost 6 bases and the J gene lost 8 bases, with 14 bases spanning the gap. The chain's CDR3 is CASSLRGGDSPLHF. The CDR3 coding sequence is TGTGCCAGCAGCCTACGAGGCGGGGATTCACCCCTCCACTTT.

The V gene is TRBV12-5, the J gene TRBJ1-2; the match to TRBD1 covers 7 bases. The trim removed 2 bases at V and 3 bases at J, leaving 9 bases unmatched. In germline, CDR1 is LGHNT, CDR2 FRNRAP. The CDR3 totals 16 residues. This CDR3 is CASGLPPYRGHYGYTF. The CDR3 nucleotides are TGTGCTAGTGGTTTGCCACCATACAGGGGCCACTATGGCTACACCTTC.

The chain uses TRBV6-2 or TRBV6-3 and TRBJ2-1; TRBD2 matches 13 bases. The CDR3 is 15 residues long. The germline CDR1 and CDR2 sequences are MNHEY and SVGEGT. J gave up 7 bases and V 7 bases, and 7 bases lay outside the gene matches. CDR3 sequence (DNA): TGTGCCAGCATTCCGGGACTAGCGGGGAAGAATGAGCAGTTCTTC. This codes for CASIPGLAGKNEQFF.

The chain links TRBV27 to TRBJ2-2, with D hard to call. From germline, CDR1 is MNHEY and CDR2 SMNVEV (reference sequence). The ends were cut back, 3 bases at V and 1 base at J, with 6 bases in the middle. There are 14 residues in the CDR3. CDR3 nucleotide sequence: TGTGCCAGCAGTTTCGCAGGGAACACCGGGGAGCTGTTTTTT. Protein product: CASSFAGNTGELFF.

As for this clonotype: The germline gene is not matched at one end of the junction; a read error may be the cause. Here the CDR3 DNA reads TGTGCCGGCAGCTTATCTCGGCTTACAGGGGCTACCCGTTATGGCTACACCTTC. Translation gives CAGSLSRLTGATRYGYTF. The chain is built from TRBV5-4 and TRBJ1-2, with 7 bases that match TRBD1. Per germline, CDR1 SGHNT and CDR2 YYREEE (reference sequence). The CDR3 is 18 amino acids.

The chain links TRBV20-1 to TRBJ1-5; no clear D. Germline lookup yields CDR1 DFQATT and CDR2 SNEGSKA (reference sequence). The germline V and J ends were trimmed by 0 bases and 0 bases, with 9 bases remaining between them. This CDR3 region has 15 residues. This chain's CDR3 is CSARDRVDSNQPQHF. The CDR3 region has the DNA TGCAGTGCTAGAGATAGGGTAGATAGCAATCAGCCCCAGCATTTT.

V and J are TRBV27 and TRBJ2-3; TRBD1 aligns across 7 bases. The V segment lost 0 bases and the J segment 0 bases; nucleotides outside the gene matches: 6. Germline CDR1 MNHEY, CDR2 SMNVEV (reference sequence). CDR3 length: 17 amino acids. CDR3 residues: CASSLSFEGASTDTQYF. The CDR3 nucleotides read TGTGCCAGCAGTTTATCGTTCGAGGGGGCCAGCACAGATACGCAGTATTTT.

J is TRBJ2-3 and V is TRBV7-2, with 10 bases identical to TRBD2. After removal of 1 base from V and 2 bases from J, the junction contained 9 bases not matched to a gene. The CDR3 totals 18 residues. CDR1 and CDR2 (germline): SGHTA, FQGNSA. The CDR3 protein is CASSLGVAGGSFTDTQYF. The CDR3 DNA reads as TGTGCCAGCAGCTTAGGGGTAGCGGGGGGTTCTTTCACAGATACGCAGTATTTT.

This clonotype was seen more than once but under ten times. This chain connects TRBV27 to TRBJ2-3, with D possibly TRBD1 on 6 matching bases. CDR1 is MNHEY and CDR2 is SMNVEV in the germline V gene (reference sequence). V gave up 9 bases and J gave up 1 base, with 29 bases separating them. The CDR3 is made up of 19 amino acids. Written as DNA, the CDR3 is TGTGCCAGTAGTACTACAGCCTTTGGGGGCGCGAGGGGCACAGATACGCAGTATTTT. The encoded protein is CASSTTAFGGARGTDTQYF.

V usage is TRBV6-1 and J usage is TRBJ2-2; D call uncertain. Trimming took 2 bases from V and 5 from J, leaving 12 bases between them. The CDR3 has 15 amino acids. Germline assignment: CDR1 MNHNS and CDR2 SASEGT. CDR3 nucleotide sequence: TGTGCCAGCAGTGAATGGGCAGGTGAAACCGGGGAGCTGTTTTTT. Protein sequence: CASSEWAGETGELFF.

CDR3 in DNA: TGCGCCAGCAGCTTGGTAGATAGGGCGGATGCTAACTATGGCTACACCTTC. Encoded protein: CASSLVDRADANYGYTF. The rearrangement uses TRBV5-1 and TRBJ1-2; D remains ambiguous. Trimming removed 0 bases from V and 0 bases from J, with 15 bases in between. This CDR3 is built from 17 residues. Germline V gives CDR1 SGHRS, CDR2 YFSETQ.

The V call is TRBV7-2, the J call TRBJ2-1; TRBD2 aligns across 11 bases. The J segment lost 6 bases and the V segment lost 3 bases, leaving 4 bases of the junction unmatched. The length of the CDR3 is 15 residues. Germline loops: CDR1 SGHTA, CDR2 FQGNSA. The CDR3: CASSFSGGAANEQFF. CDR3 DNA sequence: TGTGCCAGCAGCTTTAGCGGGGGGGCCGCCAATGAGCAGTTCTTC.

The V gene is TRBV5-1, the J gene TRBJ2-5; D unresolved. The V gene lost 2 bases and the J gene lost 2 bases, with 13 bases spanning the gap. The CDR3 runs 15 residues. In germline, CDR1 is SGHRS, CDR2 YFSETQ. CDR3 amino acids: CASSFGPEIQETQYF. CDR3 sequence (DNA): TGCGCCAGCAGCTTCGGTCCAGAAATTCAAGAGACCCAGTACTTC.

The V gene is TRBV28, the J gene TRBJ2-2, with D possibly TRBD1 on 5 matching bases. The germline CDR1 and CDR2 sequences are MDHEN and SYDVKM. This CDR3 region has 13 residues. Between the trimmed V and J ends, which lost 7 bases and 12 bases, there was a span of 18 bases. In DNA form, the CDR3 reads TGTGCCAGCACCCGGTCACAGGCCTCCCAGCTGTTTTTT. Translation gives CASTRSQASQLFF.

V gene TRBV12-5 combines with J gene TRBJ1-5, with 7 nucleotides matching TRBD1. The germline V gene encodes CDR1 LGHNT and CDR2 FRNRAP. Trimming cost V 1 base and J 13 bases; bases outside gene matches: 7. This CDR3 spans 13 amino acids. CDR3 loop: CASGLDHTGQQHF. In nucleotides, the CDR3 is TGTGCTAGTGGTTTGGATCATACGGGACAGCAGCATTTT.

The CDR3 sequence: CRARTGQETQYF. CDR3 sequence (DNA): TGCAGGGCTCGGACAGGGCAAGAGACCCAGTACTTC. V and J are TRBV20-1 and TRBJ2-4, with 8 bases fitting TRBD1. Matching the DNA end better, TRBJ2-5 makes the J call doubtful. This CDR3 spans 12 amino acids. Germline CDR1 is DFQATT and CDR2 is SNEGSKA (reference sequence).

As for this clonotype: Mismatch with germline at one junction end may stem from a read error. The chain links TRBV10-3 to TRBJ1-5, with D uncertain. The germline CDR1 and CDR2 sequences are ENHRY and SYGVKD. The CDR3 loop spans 15 amino acids. CDR3 region: CAISETVNSSQPQHF. In DNA, the CDR3 is TGTGCCATCAGTGAAACAGTTAATAGCAGTCAGCCCCAGCATTTT.

The chain has TRBV4-3 and TRBJ2-6, with 7 bases identical to TRBD1. The V segment lost 0 bases and the J segment 8 bases; nucleotides outside the gene matches: 4. Germline CDR1 and CDR2: LGHNA and YSLEER. The CDR3 is 15 residues long. The CDR3 protein is CASSQETGTSNVLTF. CDR3 in DNA: TGCGCCAGCAGCCAAGAGACAGGGACGTCCAACGTCCTGACTTTC.

This chain connects TRBV2 to TRBJ2-7; either TRBD1 or TRBD2 may supply D (5 bases each). The J call may be wrong; the DNA end is better matched by TRBJ2-5. This CDR3 region has 14 residues. Germline V gene data show CDR1 as SNHLY and CDR2 as FYNNEI. The CDR3 region has the DNA TGTGCCAGCAGTGAGGGCAGGGAGTCAGAGACCCAGTACTTC. Amino acids: CASSEGRESETQYF.

About this clonotype itself: A much larger clone lies one base from this, so it may be a read error. The rearrangement joins TRBV7-4 to TRBJ2-1; 10 bases fit TRBD2. V lost 3 bases to trimming and J lost 5 bases; unmatched junction nucleotides: 16. In germline, CDR1 is SGHVT, CDR2 SQSDAQ. CDR3 length equals 19 residues. In nucleotides, the CDR3 is TGTGCCAGCAGCTTCCCATTCCCTCTAGCGGGGGACCATGACAATGAGCAGTTCTTC. This gives the protein CASSFPFPLAGDHDNEQFF.